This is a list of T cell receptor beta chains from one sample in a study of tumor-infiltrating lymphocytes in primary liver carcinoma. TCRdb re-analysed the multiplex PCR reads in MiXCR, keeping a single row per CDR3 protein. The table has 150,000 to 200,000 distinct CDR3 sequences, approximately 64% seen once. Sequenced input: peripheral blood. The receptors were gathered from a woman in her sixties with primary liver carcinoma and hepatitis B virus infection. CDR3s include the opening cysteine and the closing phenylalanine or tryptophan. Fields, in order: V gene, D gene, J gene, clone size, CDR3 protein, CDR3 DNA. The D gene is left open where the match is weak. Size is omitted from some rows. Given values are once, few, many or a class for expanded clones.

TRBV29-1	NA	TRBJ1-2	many	CSVGTYDGSYGYTF	TGCAGCGTTGGAACCTATGACGGTTCCTATGGCTACACCTTC
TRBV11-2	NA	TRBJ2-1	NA	CVSGLLLGPSYNEQFF	TGTGTCAGCGGCCTTCTTTTGGGACCCTCCTACAATGAGCAGTTCTTC
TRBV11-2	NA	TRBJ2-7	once	CASSSQGSYEQNF	TGTGCCAGCAGCTCCCAAGGTTCATACGAGCAGAACTTC
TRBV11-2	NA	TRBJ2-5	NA	CASSQSGRKETQYF	TGTGCCAGCAGCCAAAGCGGCCGCAAAGAGACCCAGTACTTC
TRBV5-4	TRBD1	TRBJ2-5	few	CASSSTGGIGETQYF	TGTGCCAGCAGCTCAACAGGGGGAATAGGAGAGACCCAGTACTTC
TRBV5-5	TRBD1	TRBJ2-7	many	CATNYGQGAYEQYF	TGTGCCACGAATTATGGACAGGGGGCCTACGAGCAGTACTTC
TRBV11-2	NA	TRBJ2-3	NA	CAGSGTTDPQYF	TGTGCCGGCAGCGGTACCACAGATCCGCAGTATTTT
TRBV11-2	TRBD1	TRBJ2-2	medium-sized	CASSPWDREHGELFF	TGTGCCAGCAGCCCCTGGGACAGGGAGCACGGGGAGCTGTTTTTT
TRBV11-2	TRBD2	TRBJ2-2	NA	CTSSPGRGLAGNTGELFF	TGTACCAGCAGCCCCGGAAGGGGATTAGCGGGAAACACCGGGGAGCTGTTTTTT
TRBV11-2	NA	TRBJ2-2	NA	CASSLMEGLNTGELFF	TGTGCCAGCAGTTTAATGGAGGGGTTGAACACCGGGGAGCTGTTTTTT
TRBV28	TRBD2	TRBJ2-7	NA	CASSLGTSGSGYEQYF	TGTGCCAGCAGTTTAGGGACTAGCGGGAGTGGCTACGAGCAGTACTTC
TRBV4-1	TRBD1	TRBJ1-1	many	CASSLRDRWDTEAFF	TGCGCCAGCAGCCTAAGGGACAGGTGGGACACTGAAGCTTTCTTT
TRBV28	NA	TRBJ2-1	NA	CASRDTANEEQFF	TGTGCCAGCAGAGACACCGCGAACGAAGAGCAGTTCTTC
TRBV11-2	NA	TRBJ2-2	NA	CASSSGTRYGELIF	TGTGCCAGCAGCTCCGGGACACGTTACGGGGAGCTGATTTTT
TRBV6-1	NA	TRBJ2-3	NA	CASSEVPRLARTDTQYF	TGTGCCAGCAGTGAGGTTCCCCGTTTGGCGAGAACAGATACGCAGTATTTT
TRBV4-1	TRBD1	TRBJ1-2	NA	CASSQPRQGAYCGYTF	TGCGCCAGCAGCCAACCCCGACAGGGGGCTTATTGTGGCTACACCTTC
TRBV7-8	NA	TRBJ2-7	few	CASSLRTLSYEQYF	TGTGCCAGCAGCTTAAGGACATTGAGCTACGAGCAGTACTTC